Given below is one T cell receptor beta chain in context. Its antigen is undetermined. Other DNA sequences from this sample encode an identical CDR3 as well. The data are from a study of shared clonotypes between healthy human individuals. Study-wide context: Donor composition was a couple of women and a few men, aged 18 to 49.

The CDR3 length is 13 residues. J gave up 1 base and V 5 bases, and 2 bases lay outside the gene matches. Germline loops: CDR1 MNHEY, CDR2 SMNVEV (reference sequence). Profiled with immunoSEQ multiplex PCR; TCRdb holds only in-frame clones, not every one. The profile shows around 1.9 million clones, around 93% of them singletons. CD8 cells classed as naive were CD45RO-negative and positively selected for CCR7, excluding terminally differentiated effector memory CD45RA+ cells. Study observations and caveats: Generally, naive subsets (rather than memory subsets) showed larger estimated richness. With four donors compared, about 5% of naive CD4 clonotypes were shared.

Source material: naive CD8+ T cells from PBMCs. The rearrangement uses TRBV27 and TRBJ2-7, with TRBD1 identical over 7 bases. This clonotype originated in a man aged 18 to 30 in good health. Some clones in this sample may be carry-over from other donors' samples. The CDR3 DNA reads TGTGCCAGCAGTCTGGACAGGTCCTACGAGCAGTACTTC. Translation: CASSLDRSYEQYF.